A selection of T cell receptor beta chains follows, all from one sample in a study of blood T cells in healthy people across ages. From the 5' RACE reads, TCRdb called clonotypes with MiXCR, one entry per CDR3 protein. The data show roughly 1 million distinct CDR3 sequences, 25% seen once. Separately, the same data were catalogued under a study of T cells of mothers and their children.

Sequencing was performed on blood. These receptors all stem from a girl aged 2 to 10 in good health. Both conserved end residues are part of each CDR3. Fields, in order: J gene, V gene, CDR3 length, CDR3 protein.

j_call: TRBJ2-5
v_call: TRBV29-1
cdr3_length: 16
cdr3_aa: CSVEDPAGGQEETQYF

j_call: TRBJ2-7
v_call: TRBV29-1
cdr3_length: 12
cdr3_aa: CSCRDRVYEQYF

j_call: TRBJ2-2
v_call: TRBV7-9
cdr3_length: 14
cdr3_aa: CASSHRDNTGELFF

j_call: TRBJ1-2
v_call: TRBV12-3/TRBV12-4
cdr3_length: 17
cdr3_aa: CASSSTMTGVHNFGYTF

j_call: TRBJ2-7
v_call: TRBV7-8
cdr3_length: 13
cdr3_aa: CASSFFGTYEQYF

j_call: TRBJ1-2
v_call: TRBV12-3/TRBV12-4
cdr3_length: 14
cdr3_aa: CASSLMDGPYGYTF

j_call: TRBJ1-5
v_call: TRBV27
cdr3_length: 14
cdr3_aa: CASRRGGSNQPQHF

j_call: TRBJ1-2
v_call: TRBV20-1
cdr3_length: 11
cdr3_aa: CSAGGRGGYTF

j_call: TRBJ2-5
v_call: TRBV7-2
cdr3_length: 14
cdr3_aa: CASSLYNGGETQYF

j_call: TRBJ1-1
v_call: TRBV7-9
cdr3_length: 13
cdr3_aa: CASILGTGAEAFF

j_call: TRBJ2-1
v_call: TRBV27
cdr3_length: 15
cdr3_aa: CASSPSGSPINEQFF

j_call: TRBJ1-2
v_call: TRBV7-2
cdr3_length: 15
cdr3_aa: CASSLEYFPKYGYTF

j_call: TRBJ2-1
v_call: TRBV12-3/TRBV12-4
cdr3_length: 14
cdr3_aa: CASSLEVRDNEQFF

j_call: .
v_call: TRBV29-1
cdr3_length: 12
cdr3_aa: CSVEEGGVWQFF

j_call: TRBJ1-6
v_call: TRBV6-5
cdr3_length: 15
cdr3_aa: CASSYLSSYNSPLHF

j_call: TRBJ1-4
v_call: TRBV7-2
cdr3_length: 14
cdr3_aa: CASSLEPGGEKLFF

j_call: TRBJ2-2
v_call: TRBV5-6
cdr3_length: 16
cdr3_aa: CASSLGGQGVTGELFF

j_call: TRBJ2-7
v_call: TRBV7-9
cdr3_length: 13
cdr3_aa: CASSLKGRGEQYF

j_call: TRBJ1-2
v_call: TRBV6-5
cdr3_length: 13
cdr3_aa: CASSYAGIRGYTF

j_call: TRBJ2-5
v_call: TRBV29-1
cdr3_length: 13
cdr3_aa: CSVVTYTQETQYF

j_call: TRBJ2-5
v_call: TRBV6-2/TRBV6-3
cdr3_length: 16
cdr3_aa: CASSYSILAPEETQYF

j_call: TRBJ1-5
v_call: TRBV20-1
cdr3_length: 12
cdr3_aa: CSARDISQPQHF

j_call: TRBJ1-1
v_call: TRBV29-1
cdr3_length: 13
cdr3_aa: CSDLKGMNTEAFF

j_call: TRBJ2-4
v_call: TRBV27
cdr3_length: 13
cdr3_aa: CASLYIAKNIQYF

j_call: TRBJ2-7
v_call: TRBV29-1
cdr3_length: 14
cdr3_aa: CSVAGTSGASEQYF

j_call: TRBJ2-7
v_call: TRBV7-2
cdr3_length: 16
cdr3_aa: CASSLGGSSSSYEQYF

j_call: .
v_call: TRBV6-2/TRBV6-3
cdr3_length: 13
cdr3_aa: CASSYIPPREQFF

j_call: TRBJ1-6
v_call: TRBV20-1
cdr3_length: 15
cdr3_aa: CSAGTGDSYNSPLHF

j_call: TRBJ2-7
v_call: TRBV11-2
cdr3_length: 14
cdr3_aa: CASSQQHEPYEQYF

j_call: TRBJ1-1
v_call: TRBV11-2
cdr3_length: 16
cdr3_aa: CASSLTGDKWNTEAFF

j_call: TRBJ2-1
v_call: TRBV28
cdr3_length: 14
cdr3_aa: CASRHGRSYNEQFF

j_call: TRBJ1-5
v_call: TRBV20-1
cdr3_length: 15
cdr3_aa: CSAREAGMSNQPQHF

j_call: TRBJ2-3
v_call: TRBV27
cdr3_length: 13
cdr3_aa: CASSPQTTDTQYF

j_call: TRBJ2-2
v_call: TRBV6-6
cdr3_length: 13
cdr3_aa: CASSYPRPGELFF

j_call: TRBJ2-3
v_call: TRBV5-6
cdr3_length: 16
cdr3_aa: CASSRTDITSTDTQYF

j_call: TRBJ1-2
v_call: TRBV29-1
cdr3_length: 13
cdr3_aa: CSVEDQKSYGYTF

j_call: TRBJ2-3
v_call: TRBV11-2
cdr3_length: 15
cdr3_aa: CASSLYARDTDTQYF

j_call: TRBJ2-3
v_call: TRBV20-1
cdr3_length: 12
cdr3_aa: CSLERVTDTQYF

j_call: TRBJ2-5
v_call: TRBV2
cdr3_length: 11
cdr3_aa: CASSDYERGYF

j_call: TRBJ2-2
v_call: TRBV5-1
cdr3_length: 14
cdr3_aa: CASSPGQEGGELFF

j_call: TRBJ2-5
v_call: TRBV4-2
cdr3_length: 17
cdr3_aa: CASSQDQGAGGQETQYF

j_call: .
v_call: TRBV3-1
cdr3_length: 15
cdr3_aa: CASSQATGPIYEQYF

j_call: TRBJ1-2
v_call: TRBV4-2
cdr3_length: 14
cdr3_aa: CASSQEWASDGYTF

j_call: TRBJ2-3
v_call: TRBV20-1
cdr3_length: 15
cdr3_aa: CSASSASEGKDTQYF

j_call: TRBJ2-3
v_call: TRBV27
cdr3_length: 14
cdr3_aa: CASSRQGNTDTQYF

j_call: TRBJ1-3
v_call: TRBV5-1
cdr3_length: 16
cdr3_aa: CASSLADRSSGNTIYF

j_call: .
v_call: TRBV10-3
cdr3_length: 15
cdr3_aa: CTISGVAGGPGEQFF

j_call: .
v_call: TRBV29-1
cdr3_length: 13
cdr3_aa: CSFLRDFSYEQYF

j_call: .
v_call: TRBV7-2
cdr3_length: 18
cdr3_aa: CASSPSLAFRGLLYEQYF

j_call: TRBJ2-3
v_call: TRBV12-3/TRBV12-4
cdr3_length: 14
cdr3_aa: CASSLAIWWITQYF